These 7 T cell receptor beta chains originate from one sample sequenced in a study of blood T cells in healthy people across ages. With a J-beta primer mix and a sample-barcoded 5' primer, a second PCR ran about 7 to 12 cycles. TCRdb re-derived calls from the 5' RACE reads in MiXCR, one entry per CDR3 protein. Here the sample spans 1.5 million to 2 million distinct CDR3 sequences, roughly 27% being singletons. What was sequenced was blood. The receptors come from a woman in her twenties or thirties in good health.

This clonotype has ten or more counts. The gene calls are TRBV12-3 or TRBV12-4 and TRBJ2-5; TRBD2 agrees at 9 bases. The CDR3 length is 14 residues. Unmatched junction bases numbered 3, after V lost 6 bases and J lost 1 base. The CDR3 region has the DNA TGTGCCAGCAGGCCTAGCGGGACCCAAGAGACCCAGTACTTC. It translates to CASRPSGTQETQYF.

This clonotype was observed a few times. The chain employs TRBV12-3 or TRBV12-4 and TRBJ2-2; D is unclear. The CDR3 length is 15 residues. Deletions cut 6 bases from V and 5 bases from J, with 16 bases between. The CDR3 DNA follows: TGTGCCAGCAGCCCCCCTGTGGGCGCGACCGGGGAGCTGTTTTTT. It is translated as CASSPPVGATGELFF.

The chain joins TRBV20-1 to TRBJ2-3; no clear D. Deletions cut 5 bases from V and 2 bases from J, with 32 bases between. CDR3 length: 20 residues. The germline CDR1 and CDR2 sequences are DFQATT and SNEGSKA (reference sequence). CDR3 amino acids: CSARLPLIGLRMRHTDTQYF. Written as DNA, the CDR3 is TGCAGTGCTCGGCTCCCGCTGATCGGCTTGAGGATGAGGCACACAGATACGCAGTATTTT.

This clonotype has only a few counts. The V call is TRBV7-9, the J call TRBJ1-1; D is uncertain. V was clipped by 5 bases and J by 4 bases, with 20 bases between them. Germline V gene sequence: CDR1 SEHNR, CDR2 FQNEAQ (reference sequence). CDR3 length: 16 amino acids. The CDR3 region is CASSAAALPRRTEAFF. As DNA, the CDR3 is TGTGCCAGCAGCGCCGCAGCCCTTCCAAGGCGCACTGAAGCTTTCTTT.

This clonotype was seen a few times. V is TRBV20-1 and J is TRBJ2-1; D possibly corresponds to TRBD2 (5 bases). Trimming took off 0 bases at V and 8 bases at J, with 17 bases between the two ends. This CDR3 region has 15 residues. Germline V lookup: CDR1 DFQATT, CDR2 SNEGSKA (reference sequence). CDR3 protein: CSARDPTRTVDEQFF. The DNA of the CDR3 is TGCAGTGCTAGAGATCCCACCCGGACTGTCGATGAGCAGTTCTTC.

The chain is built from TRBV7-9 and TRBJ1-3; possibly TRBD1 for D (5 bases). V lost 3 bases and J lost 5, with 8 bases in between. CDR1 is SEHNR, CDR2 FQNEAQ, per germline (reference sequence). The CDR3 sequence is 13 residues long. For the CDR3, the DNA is TGTGCCAGCAGCTTGGCAGGGAGAAACACCATATATTTT. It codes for CASSLAGRNTIYF.

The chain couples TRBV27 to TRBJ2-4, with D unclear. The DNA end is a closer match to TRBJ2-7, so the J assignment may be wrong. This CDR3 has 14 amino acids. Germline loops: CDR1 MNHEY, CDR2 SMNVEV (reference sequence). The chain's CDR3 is CASSESRTPYEQYF. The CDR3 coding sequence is TGTGCCAGCAGTGAGAGCAGAACCCCCTACGAGCAGTACTTC.